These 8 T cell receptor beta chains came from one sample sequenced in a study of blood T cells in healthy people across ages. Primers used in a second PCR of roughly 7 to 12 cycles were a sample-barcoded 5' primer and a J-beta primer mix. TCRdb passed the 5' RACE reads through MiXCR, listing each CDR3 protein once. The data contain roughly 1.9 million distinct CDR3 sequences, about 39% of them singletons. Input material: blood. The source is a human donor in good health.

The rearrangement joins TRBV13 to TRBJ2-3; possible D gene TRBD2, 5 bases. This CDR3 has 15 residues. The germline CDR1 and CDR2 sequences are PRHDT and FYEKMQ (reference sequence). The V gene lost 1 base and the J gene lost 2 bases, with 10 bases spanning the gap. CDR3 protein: CASSLETGSTDTQYF. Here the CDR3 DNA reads TGTGCCAGCAGCTTAGAAACGGGATCCACAGATACGCAGTATTTT.

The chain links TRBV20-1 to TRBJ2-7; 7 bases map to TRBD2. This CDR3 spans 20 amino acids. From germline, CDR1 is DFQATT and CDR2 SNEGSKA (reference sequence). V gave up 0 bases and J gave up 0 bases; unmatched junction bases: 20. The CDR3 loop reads CSARDGRYGGGPGTSYEQYF. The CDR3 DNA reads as TGCAGTGCTAGAGATGGGCGGTACGGCGGGGGTCCGGGAACCTCCTACGAGCAGTACTTC.

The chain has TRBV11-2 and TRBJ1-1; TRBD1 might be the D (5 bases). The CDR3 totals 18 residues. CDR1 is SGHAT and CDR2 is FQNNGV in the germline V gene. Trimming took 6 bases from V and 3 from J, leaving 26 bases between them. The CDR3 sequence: CASSSWGRKGAGDTEAFF. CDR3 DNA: TGTGCCAGCAGTTCCTGGGGACGGAAAGGCGCTGGGGACACTGAAGCTTTCTTT.

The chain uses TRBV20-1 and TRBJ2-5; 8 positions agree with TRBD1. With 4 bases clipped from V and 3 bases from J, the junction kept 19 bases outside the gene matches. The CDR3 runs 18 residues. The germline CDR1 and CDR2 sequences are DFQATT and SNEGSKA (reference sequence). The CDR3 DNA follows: TGCAGTGCTAACCCTCTATTGCCCGACAGGGGCCCAAAAGAGACCCAGTACTTC. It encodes CSANPLLPDRGPKETQYF.

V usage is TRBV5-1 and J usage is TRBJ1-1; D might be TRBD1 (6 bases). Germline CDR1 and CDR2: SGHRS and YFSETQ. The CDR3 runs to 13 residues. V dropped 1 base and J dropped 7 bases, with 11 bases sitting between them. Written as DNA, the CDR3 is TGCGCCAGCAGCTTGATGGGCAGGGGTGAAGCTTTCTTT. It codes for CASSLMGRGEAFF. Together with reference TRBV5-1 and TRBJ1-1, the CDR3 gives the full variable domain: KAGVTQTPRYLIKTRGQQVTLSCSPISGHRSVSWYQQTPGQGLQFLFEYFSETQRNKGNFPGRFSGRQFSNSRSEMNVSTLELGDSALYLCASSLMGRGEAFFGQGTRLTVV.

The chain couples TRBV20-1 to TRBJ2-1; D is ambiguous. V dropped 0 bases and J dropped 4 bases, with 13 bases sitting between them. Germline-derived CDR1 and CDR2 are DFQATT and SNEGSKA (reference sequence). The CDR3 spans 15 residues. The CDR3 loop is CSARDVSSGYNEQFF. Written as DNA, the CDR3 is TGCAGTGCTAGAGATGTCAGCTCTGGGTACAATGAGCAGTTCTTC.

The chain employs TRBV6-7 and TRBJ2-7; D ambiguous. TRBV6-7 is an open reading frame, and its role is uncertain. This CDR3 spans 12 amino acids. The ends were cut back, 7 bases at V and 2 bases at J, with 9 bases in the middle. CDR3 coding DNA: TGTGCCAGCACCCCTGTCGCCTACGAGCAGTACTTC. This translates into CASTPVAYEQYF.

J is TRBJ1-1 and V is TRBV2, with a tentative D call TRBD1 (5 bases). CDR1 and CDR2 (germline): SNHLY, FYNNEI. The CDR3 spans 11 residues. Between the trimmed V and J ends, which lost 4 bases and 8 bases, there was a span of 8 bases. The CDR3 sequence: CASSARQEAFF. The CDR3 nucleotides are TGTGCCAGCAGTGCACGACAGGAAGCTTTCTTT.